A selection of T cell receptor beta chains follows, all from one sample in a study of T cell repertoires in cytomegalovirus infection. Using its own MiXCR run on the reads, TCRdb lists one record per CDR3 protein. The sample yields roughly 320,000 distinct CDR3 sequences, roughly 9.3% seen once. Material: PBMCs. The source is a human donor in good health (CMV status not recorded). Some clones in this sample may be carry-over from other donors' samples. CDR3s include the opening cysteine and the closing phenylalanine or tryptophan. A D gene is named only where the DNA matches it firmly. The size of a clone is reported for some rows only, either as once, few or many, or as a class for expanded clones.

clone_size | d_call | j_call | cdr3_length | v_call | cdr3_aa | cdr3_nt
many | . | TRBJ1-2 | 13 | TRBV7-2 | CASSFPGAGLSTF | TGTGCCAGCAGCTTTCCGGGGGCTGGACTCTCCACCTTC
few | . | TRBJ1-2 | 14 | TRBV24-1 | CATYTYSNNYGYTF | TGTGCCACGTACACTTACTCGAATAACTATGGCTACACCTTC
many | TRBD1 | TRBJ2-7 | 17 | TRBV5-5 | CASRGGQGGPVGYEQYF | TGTGCCAGCAGAGGGGGACAGGGCGGACCAGTTGGCTACGAGCAGTACTTC
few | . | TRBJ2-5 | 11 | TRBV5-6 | CASSLEGPQYF | TGTGCCAGCAGCTTGGAAGGTCCCCAGTACTTC
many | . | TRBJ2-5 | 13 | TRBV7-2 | CASRNRGGETQYF | TGTGCCAGCAGAAACAGGGGAGGAGAGACCCAGTACTTC
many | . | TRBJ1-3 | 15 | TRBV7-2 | CASSLVAAAGNTIYF | TGTGCCAGCAGCTTAGTAGCGGCAGCTGGAAACACCATATATTTT
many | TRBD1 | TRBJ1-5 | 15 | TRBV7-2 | CASSLATGGNQPQHF | TGTGCCAGCAGCTTAGCGACAGGGGGTAATCAGCCCCAGCATTTT
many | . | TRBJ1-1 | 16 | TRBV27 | CASSLYPQGGITEAFF | TGTGCCAGCAGTTTATACCCCCAAGGAGGTATCACTGAAGCTTTCTTT
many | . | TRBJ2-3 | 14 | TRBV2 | CASSVGLAADTQYF | TGTGCCAGCTCTGTGGGATTAGCAGCAGATACGCAGTATTTT
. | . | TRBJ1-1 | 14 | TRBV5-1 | CASRAGNMNTEAFF | TGCGCCAGCAGAGCTGGGAACATGAACACTGAAGCTTTCTTT
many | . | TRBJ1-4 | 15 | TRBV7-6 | CASSIVEVRNEKLFF | TGTGCCAGCAGCATAGTGGAGGTCCGGAATGAAAAACTGTTTTTT
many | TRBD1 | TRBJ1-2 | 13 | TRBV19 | CASSGQGGYGYTF | TGTGCCAGTAGCGGACAGGGGGGCTATGGCTACACCTTC
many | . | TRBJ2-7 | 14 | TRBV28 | CASLGPSSIHEQYF | TGTGCCAGCTTGGGACCCTCGTCGATCCACGAGCAGTACTTC
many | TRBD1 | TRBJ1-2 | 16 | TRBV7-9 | CASSSGQWGINYGYTF | TGTGCCAGCAGCTCGGGACAGTGGGGAATAAACTATGGCTACACCTTC
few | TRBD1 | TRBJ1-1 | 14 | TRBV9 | CASSSTGGYTEAFF | TGTGCCAGCAGCTCGACAGGGGGTTACACTGAAGCTTTCTTT
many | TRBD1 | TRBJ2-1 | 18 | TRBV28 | CASSTTSGTGASYNEQFF | TGTGCCAGCAGTACTACTTCCGGGACAGGCGCCTCCTACAATGAGCAGTTCTTC
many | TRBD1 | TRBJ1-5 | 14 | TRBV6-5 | CASSRTGLNQPQHF | TGTGCCAGCAGCCGGACAGGGCTCAATCAGCCCCAGCATTTT
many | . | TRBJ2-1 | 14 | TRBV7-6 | CASSLGGGPNEQFF | TGTGCCAGCAGCTTAGGAGGGGGGCCGAATGAGCAGTTCTTC
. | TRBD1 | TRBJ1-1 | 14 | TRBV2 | CASIQDRGTTATFF | TGTGCCAGCATCCAGGACAGGGGTACTACCGCGACTTTCTTT
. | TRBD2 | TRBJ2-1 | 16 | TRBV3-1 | CASSQGESAGGPKQFF | TGTGCCAGCAGCCAAGGGGAATCAGCGGGGGGGCCTAAGCAGTTCTTC
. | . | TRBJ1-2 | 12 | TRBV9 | CASSESGVGYTF | TGTGCCAGCAGCGAATCAGGGGTTGGCTACACCTTC
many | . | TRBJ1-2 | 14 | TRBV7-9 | CAYSESHSNYGYTF | TGTGCCTACTCGGAGTCCCATTCTAACTATGGCTACACCTTC
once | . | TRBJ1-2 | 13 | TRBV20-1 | CSARPWGIYGYTF | TGCAGTGCTAGACCATGGGGGATCTATGGCTACACCTTC
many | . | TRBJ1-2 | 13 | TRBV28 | CASSYKASYGYTF | TGTGCCAGCAGTTACAAGGCGTCCTATGGCTACACCTTC
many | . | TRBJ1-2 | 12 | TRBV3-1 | CATSTANYGYTF | TGTGCCACCTCGACAGCGAACTATGGCTACACCTTC
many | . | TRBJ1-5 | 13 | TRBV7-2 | CASSFWGDQPQHF | TGTGCCAGCAGCTTTTGGGGAGATCAGCCCCAGCATTTT
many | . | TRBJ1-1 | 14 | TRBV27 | CASSFSPGHTEAFF | TGTGCCAGCAGTTTCTCGCCCGGGCACACTGAAGCTTTCTTT
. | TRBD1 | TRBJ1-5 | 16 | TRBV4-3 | CASSQDWGTGVQPQHF | TGCGCCAGCAGCCAAGATTGGGGGACAGGGGTGCAGCCCCAGCATTTT
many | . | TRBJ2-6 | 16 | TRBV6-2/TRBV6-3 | CASSRAGARGANVLTF | TGTGCCAGCAGTAGGGCGGGGGCACGAGGGGCCAACGTCCTGACTTTC
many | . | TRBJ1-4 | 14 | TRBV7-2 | CASSFTGSSEKLFF | TGTGCCAGCAGCTTTACAGGGTCTAGTGAAAAACTGTTTTTT